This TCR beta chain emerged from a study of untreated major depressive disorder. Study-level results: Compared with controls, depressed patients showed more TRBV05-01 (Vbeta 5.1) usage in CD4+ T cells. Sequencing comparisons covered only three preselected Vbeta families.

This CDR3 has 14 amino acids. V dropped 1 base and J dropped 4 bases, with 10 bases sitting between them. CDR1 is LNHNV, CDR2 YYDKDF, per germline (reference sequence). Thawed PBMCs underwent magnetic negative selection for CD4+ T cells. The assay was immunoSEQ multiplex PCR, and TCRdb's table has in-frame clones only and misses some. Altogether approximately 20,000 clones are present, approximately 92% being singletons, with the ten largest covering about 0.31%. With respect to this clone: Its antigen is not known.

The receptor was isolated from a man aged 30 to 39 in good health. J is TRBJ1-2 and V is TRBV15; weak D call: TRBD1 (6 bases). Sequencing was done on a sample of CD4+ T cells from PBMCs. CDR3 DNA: TGTGCCACCAGCAGAGCGACAGGTTCCTATGGCTACACCTTC. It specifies CATSRATGSYGYTF.